A selection of T cell receptor beta chains follows, all from one sample in a study of OX40 agonist ivuxolimab in advanced cancers. Data came from immunoSEQ multiplex PCR; TCRdb stores just in-frame clones and leaves some out. This table has tens of thousands of clones, 88% appearing once. The sample consisted of CD4+ or CD8+ T cells sorted from blood, taken in a trial of the OX40 agonist ivuxolimab. The origin of the receptors is an adult with an advanced solid tumor such as melanoma, head and neck, liver or kidney cancer. CDR3s leave out the opening cysteine and the closing phenylalanine or tryptophan. A D gene is named only where the DNA matches it firmly.

>TRBJ2-1|TRBV7-9|-
ASSDSGPYNEQF
>TRBJ1-2|TRBV5-1|TRBD1
ASSGGQPRDGYT
>TRBJ1-5|TRBV10-3|-
AISESRGEQPQH
>TRBJ2-2|TRBV9|-
ASSVGNTGELF
>TRBJ1-5|TRBV7-9|-
ASSPVGQGVQPQH
>TRBJ2-2|TRBV12-5|-
ASGLPDTGELF
>TRBJ1-2|TRBV6-1|TRBD1
ASSRGQTPLYGYT
>TRBJ1-3|TRBV6-1|TRBD1
ASRDRGADTIY
>TRBJ2-5|TRBV7-9|-
ASSLAGSAQETQY
>TRBJ2-7|TRBV28|-
ASTQGSHEQY